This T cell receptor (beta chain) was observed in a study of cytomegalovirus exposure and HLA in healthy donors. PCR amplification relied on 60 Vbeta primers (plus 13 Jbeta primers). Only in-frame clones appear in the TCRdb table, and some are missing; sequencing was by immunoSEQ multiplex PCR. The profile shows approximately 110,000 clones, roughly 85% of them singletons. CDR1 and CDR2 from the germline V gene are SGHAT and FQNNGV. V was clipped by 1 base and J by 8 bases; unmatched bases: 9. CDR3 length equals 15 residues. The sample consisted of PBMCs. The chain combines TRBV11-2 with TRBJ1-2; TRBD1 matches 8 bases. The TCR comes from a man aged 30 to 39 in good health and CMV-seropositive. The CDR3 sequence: CASSLALTGGMGYTF. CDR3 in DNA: TGTGCCAGCAGCTTAGCACTCACAGGGGGAATGGGCTACACCTTC.